The next 17 T cell receptor beta chains were all read from a single sample in a study of Graves' ophthalmopathy and Graves' hyperthyroidism. Using RNA transcripts, the TCR beta CDR3 regions were amplified. First-round RT-PCR with HTBI primers preceded a second-round multiplex PCR. MiXCR was run by TCRdb on the multiplex PCR reads, yielding one entry per CDR3 protein. This table has over 650,000 distinct CDR3 sequences, under 50% appearing once. What was sequenced was peripheral blood. All receptors come from an adult man with Graves' ophthalmopathy.

The chain links TRBV7-9 to TRBJ1-2; D may be TRBD1 (5 bases). CDR3 length: 16 amino acids. Germline lookup yields CDR1 SEHNR and CDR2 FQNEAQ (reference sequence). The V and J ends lost 5 bases and 2 bases respectively, with 18 bases between them. The CDR3 bases are TGTGCCAGCAGCCCAGTAGGAGGGCGGGGGAACTATGGCTACACCTTC. It specifies CASSPVGGRGNYGYTF.

This clonotype showed up many times. This chain uses TRBV20-1 with TRBJ2-7; weak D call: TRBD1 (6 bases). Between the trimmed V and J ends, which lost 6 bases and 6 bases, there was a span of 12 bases. Germline lookup yields CDR1 DFQATT and CDR2 SNEGSKA (reference sequence). This CDR3 region has 11 residues. The CDR3 DNA follows: TGCAGTGCCCCCGACAGGTCCGAGCAGTACTTC. This translates into CSAPDRSEQYF.

This clonotype was found a few times. J is TRBJ1-6 and V is TRBV4-2, with 7 bases fitting TRBD1. From germline, CDR1 is LGHNA and CDR2 YNFKEQ. The J segment lost 7 bases and the V segment lost 1 base, leaving 10 bases of the junction unmatched. The CDR3 extends over 17 amino acids. Here the CDR3 DNA reads TGTGCCAGCAGCCAAGGGGCTTACAGGGGAGGAAATTCACCCCTCCACTTT. Translation gives CASSQGAYRGGNSPLHF.

There are a few counts of this clonotype. A much larger clone differs from this one at a single base, so this may be a read error. The chain uses TRBV20-1 and TRBJ1-5, with unresolved D. Trimming left V 5 bases short and J 4 bases short, with 12 bases between. The CDR3 sequence is 13 residues long. The V gene's germline CDR1 is DFQATT and CDR2 SNEGSKA (reference sequence). The CDR3 reads CSAGVGENQPQHF. CDR3 DNA: TGCAGTGCTGGAGTAGGAGAGAATCAGCCCCAGCATTTT.

The V and J genes are TRBV15 and TRBJ1-6; D perhaps matches TRBD1 (6 bases). The CDR3 runs to 18 residues. The germline V gene encodes CDR1 LNHNV and CDR2 YYDKDF (reference sequence). V lost 3 bases and J 3 bases, leaving 18 bases between the germline ends. The CDR3 loop reads CATSSLIQGYDYNSPLHF. CDR3 sequence (DNA): TGTGCCACCAGCAGTCTCATACAGGGTTACGACTATAATTCACCCCTCCACTTT.

The table lists this clonotype with many counts. V is TRBV19 and J is TRBJ1-2, with 7 bases that match TRBD1. The CDR3 spans 15 residues. Looked up from germline, CDR1 is LNHDA and CDR2 is SQIVND (reference sequence). V was pared by 2 bases and J by 4 bases, with 7 bases of the junction left unmatched. CDR3 amino acids: CASSISRGRSYGYTF. The CDR3, as DNA: TGTGCCAGTAGTATAAGTAGGGGGCGAAGCTATGGCTACACCTTC.

The chain is built from TRBV10-3 and TRBJ1-4, with D possibly TRBD1 on 5 matching bases. V lost 0 bases and J lost 6, with 8 bases in between. CDR1 and CDR2 (germline): ENHRY, SYGVKD. The CDR3 has 14 residues. CDR3 sequence (DNA): TGTGCCATCAGTGAGTCCGTGGGGGATGAAAAACTGTTTTTT. Its translation is CAISESVGDEKLFF.

This clonotype was found many times. The chain's CDR3 is CASGRDGSSGNTIYF. The CDR3 bases are TGTGCCAGCGGACGGGACGGGAGCTCTGGAAACACCATATATTTT. The V gene is TRBV12-3 or TRBV12-4, the J gene TRBJ1-3; tentative D call: TRBD1 (5 bases). The V end lost 8 bases, the J end lost 0 bases, and 14 bases lay between the germline ends. The CDR3 runs to 15 residues.

V and J are TRBV24-1 and TRBJ2-2; no definite D call. CDR1 is KGHDR, CDR2 SFDVKD, per germline. The CDR3 sequence is 16 residues long. Trimming stripped 7 bases from V and 0 bases from J, with 14 bases between. CDR3: CATSVCRNPNTGELFF. CDR3 nucleotide sequence: TGTGCCACCAGCGTTTGTAGGAACCCGAACACCGGGGAGCTGTTTTTT.

The genes are TRBV7-8 and TRBJ1-2; TRBD1 matches 8 bases. CDR1 SGHVS and CDR2 FQNEAQ come from the germline V gene. This CDR3 spans 16 amino acids. V was pared by 4 bases and J by 1 base, with 8 bases of the junction left unmatched. In DNA form, the CDR3 reads TGTGCCAGCAGCTCGGGGACAGGACGTGTTAACTATGGCTACACCTTC. The encoded protein is CASSSGTGRVNYGYTF.

There are a few counts of this clonotype. The chain uses TRBV10-3 and TRBJ2-7; 7 nucleotides line up with TRBD2. Germline loops: CDR1 ENHRY, CDR2 SYGVKD. The CDR3 sequence is 13 residues long. The V and J ends lost 10 bases and 2 bases, in that order; junction bases with no gene match: 8. The CDR3, as DNA: TGTGCCACCTCTCCTGGGGGGGCCTACGAGCAGTACTTC. This gives the protein CATSPGGAYEQYF.

This chain connects TRBV7-9 to TRBJ2-7; 8 bases agree with TRBD2. CDR3 length: 13 residues. The germline CDR1 and CDR2 sequences are SEHNR and FQNEAQ (reference sequence). The V segment lost 3 bases and the J segment 6 bases; nucleotides outside the gene matches: 4. The CDR3 sequence is CASSFDGGGEQYF. The CDR3 DNA reads TGTGCCAGCAGCTTTGACGGGGGGGGCGAGCAGTACTTC.

This clonotype was seen ten or more times. V and J are TRBV7-8 and TRBJ2-5; D remains ambiguous. The germline gives CDR1 SGHVS, CDR2 FQNEAQ. Deletions cut 5 bases from V and 9 bases from J, with 25 bases between. The CDR3 spans 16 residues. CDR3 in DNA: TGTGCCAGCAGCGCCTCCCCTCGTGGGCGACGTGGGGCCCAGTACTTC. Its protein is CASSASPRGRRGAQYF.

In its sample, this clonotype was seen a few times. The genes are TRBV7-9 and TRBJ2-5; D is tentatively TRBD1 or TRBD2 (5 bases each). The CDR3 sequence is 14 residues long. The V and J ends lost 3 bases and 1 base respectively, with 9 bases between them. Germline assignment: CDR1 SEHNR and CDR2 FQNEAQ (reference sequence). The chain's CDR3 is CASSLSGSQETQYF. The DNA for the CDR3 is TGTGCCAGCAGCTTGTCAGGGAGCCAAGAGACCCAGTACTTC. Together with reference TRBV7-9 and TRBJ2-5, the CDR3 gives the full variable domain: DTGVSQNPRHKITKRGQNVTFRCDPISEHNRLYWYRQTLGQGPEFLTYFQNEAQLEKSRLLSDRFSAERPKGSFSTLEIQRTEQGDSAMYLCASSLSGSQETQYFGPGTRLLVL.

The chain uses TRBV11-2 and TRBJ2-3, with 7 bases lining up with TRBD1. The V gene's germline CDR1 is SGHAT and CDR2 FQNNGV. J lost 7 bases, V lost 6 bases, and 13 bases had no gene match. This CDR3 contains 15 residues. The CDR3 reads CASSQDRPSFNTQYF. The DNA of the CDR3 is TGTGCCAGCAGTCAGGACAGGCCCTCCTTTAATACGCAGTATTTT.

About this clonotype: The CDR3 carries no conserved terminal phenylalanine or tryptophan, so it likely arises from a read error. The CDR3 loop reads CATGRDGLQGETQYY. The CDR3 DNA is TGTGCCACCGGCAGAGATGGACTACAGGGAGAGACCCAGTACTAC. The chain links TRBV15 to TRBJ2-5, with D tentatively TRBD1 or TRBD2 (6 bases each). The CDR3 is made up of 15 amino acids. Germline CDR1 and CDR2: LNHNV and YYDKDF (reference sequence).

This clonotype has at least ten counts. The chain couples TRBV2 to TRBJ2-7; the match to TRBD1 covers 7 bases. CDR1 and CDR2 (germline): SNHLY, FYNNEI. The CDR3 contains 13 residues. V shed 6 bases and J 3 bases; nucleotides not matched to a gene: 5. The CDR3 loop is CASSPDRDYEQYF. CDR3 DNA sequence: TGTGCCAGCAGCCCCGACAGGGACTACGAGCAGTACTTC.